A single sample gave rise to the 5 T cell receptor beta chains below, sequenced in a study of cytomegalovirus exposure and HLA in healthy donors. Libraries were prepared by immunoSEQ multiplex PCR; TCRdb keeps only in-frame clonotypes and omits some of them. The data show roughly 120,000 clones, with approximately 91% seen just once and less than 4.5% held by the top ten. Sequencing used PBMCs. All receptors derive from a young man in good health and CMV-seropositive.

The V call is TRBV2, the J call TRBJ1-2; possibly TRBD1 for D (5 bases). The CDR3 is 15 amino acids. Trimming left V 6 bases short and J 5 bases short, with 19 bases between. Germline CDR1 reads SNHLY; CDR2 reads FYNNEI. CDR3: CASSVGQGREYGYTF. The DNA for the CDR3 is TGTGCCAGCAGCGTCGGACAAGGTCGTGAATATGGCTACACCTTC.

The chain carries TRBV4-3 and TRBJ1-1; TRBD1 is a possible D gene (6 bases). Between the trimmed V and J ends, which lost 0 bases and 2 bases, there was a span of 7 bases. In germline, CDR1 is LGHNA, CDR2 YSLEER. This CDR3 has 14 amino acids. CDR3 coding DNA: TGCGCCAGCAGCCAAGAAGGGGGTAACACTGAAGCTTTCTTT. This translates into CASSQEGGNTEAFF.

The rearrangement links TRBV28 to TRBJ2-7, with 8 positions matching TRBD1. The CDR3 totals 14 residues. The germline gives CDR1 MDHEN, CDR2 SYDVKM. The J segment lost 7 bases and the V segment lost 6 bases, leaving 11 bases of the junction unmatched. This CDR3 reads CASRRQGFPGEQYF. The CDR3, as DNA: TGTGCCAGCAGACGACAGGGGTTCCCTGGAGAGCAGTACTTC.

The chain carries TRBV18 and TRBJ2-5; TRBD2 matches at 9 bases. Germline CDR1 and CDR2: KGHSH and LQKENI. This CDR3 contains 14 residues. The junction had 5 bases not matched to a gene; V was cut back by 6 bases and J by 3 bases. The CDR3: CASSSTSGEETQYF. CDR3 coding DNA: TGTGCCAGCTCTTCGACTAGCGGAGAAGAGACCCAGTACTTC.

The chain has TRBV4-2 and TRBJ2-2, with 11 bases fitting TRBD2. CDR1 and CDR2 (germline): LGHNA, YNFKEQ. This CDR3 has 21 residues. J was trimmed by 2 bases and V by 4 bases; bases with no gene match: 18. The DNA of the CDR3 is TGTGCCAGCAGCCCAACCCGAAGGCGTCTAGCGGGGGGCCTAAACACCGGGGAGCTGTTTTTT. Protein product: CASSPTRRRLAGGLNTGELFF.